This TCR beta chain was recovered during a study of naive and memory T cell subsets. Study conclusions and caveats: Especially in CD8 cells, naive repertoires contained a few larger clonotypes, possibly CD45RA-re-expressing memory cells.

An equimolar mix of two oligonucleotides served as the beta constant-region primer for TRBC1 and TRBC2. The ligated cDNA underwent four PCR rounds using SP2 and nested alpha and beta constant-region primers. MiXCR was run by TCRdb on the UMI-ligation and nested PCR reads, yielding one entry per CDR3 protein. The table shows about 160,000 distinct CDR3 sequences, with roughly 22% occurring only once. The CDR3 is 13 amino acids. Per germline, CDR1 MNHEY and CDR2 SVGAGI. V lost 2 bases to trimming and J lost 5 bases; unmatched junction nucleotides: 2. On this clonotype: Antigen specificity is unknown.

The sequence was collected from a human donor in good health. The genes are TRBV6-5 and TRBJ2-7, with 8 bases that match TRBD1. The material sequenced was naive CD4+ T cells from blood. For the CDR3, the DNA is TGTGCCAGCAGTTACCCGACAGGGGACGAGCAGTACTTC. Translating it yields CASSYPTGDEQYF.